Listed below are T cell receptor beta chains from one sample, sequenced in a study of OX40 agonist ivuxolimab in advanced cancers. Clones were sequenced by immunoSEQ multiplex PCR, and TCRdb holds only the in-frame ones, with some missing. The sample lists tens of thousands of clones, roughly 84% seen once, with around 26% in the top ten. Material: CD4+ or CD8+ T cells sorted from blood, obtained in a trial of the OX40 agonist ivuxolimab. All receptors derive from an adult with an advanced solid tumor such as melanoma, head and neck, liver or kidney cancer. CDR3s include the opening cysteine and the closing phenylalanine or tryptophan. D genes are given only for firm matches. A clone size is listed for some rows: how often the clone was seen (once, few, many), or a class if it is expanded.

abundance	len	v_gene	d_gene	j_gene	CDR3aa	CDR3nt
.	15	TRBV10-3	.	TRBJ1-6	CAISQAAGDNSPLHF	TGTGCCATCAGTCAGGCAGCAGGGGATAATTCACCCCTCCACTTT
.	17	TRBV15	TRBD2	TRBJ2-3	CATSRDYSGGLTDTQYF	TGTGCCACCAGCAGAGATTACAGCGGGGGCCTCACAGATACGCAGTATTTT
.	15	TRBV27	.	TRBJ2-7	CASSGGRTVLREQYF	TGTGCCAGCAGTGGGGGAAGGACGGTCCTTAGGGAGCAGTACTTC
.	16	TRBV7-6	.	TRBJ1-4	CASSLNPAGTNEKLFF	TGTGCCAGCAGCTTAAACCCGGCGGGCACTAATGAAAAACTGTTTTTT
.	14	TRBV6-6	.	TRBJ2-7	CASSYSGGRPEQYF	TGTGCCAGCAGTTACTCTGGGGGGCGTCCCGAGCAGTACTTC
few	15	TRBV27	.	TRBJ2-6	CASSFKGIGANVLTF	TGTGCCAGCAGTTTTAAGGGGATCGGGGCCAACGTCCTGACTTTC
.	14	TRBV19	.	TRBJ1-1	CASSIVPGHTEAFF	TGTGCCAGTAGTATAGTTCCAGGGCACACTGAAGCTTTCTTT
.	17	TRBV11-3	.	TRBJ1-1	CASSPQRGEGRNTEAFF	TGTGCCAGCAGCCCCCAAAGGGGAGAAGGGAGGAACACTGAAGCTTTCTTT
.	15	TRBV5-1	TRBD2	TRBJ2-1	CASSLVPSGRHEQFF	TGCGCCAGCAGCTTGGTGCCTAGCGGGAGACATGAGCAGTTCTTC
.	14	TRBV7-2	TRBD1	TRBJ1-6	CASSRPDRGSTLHF	TGTGCCAGCAGCCGACCGGACAGGGGAAGCACCCTCCACTTT
.	17	TRBV7-6	TRBD1	TRBJ2-2	CASSLTGTGGAAGELFF	TGTGCCAGCAGCCTAACCGGGACAGGGGGCGCAGCCGGGGAGCTGTTTTTT
.	19	TRBV19	TRBD2	TRBJ2-1	CASSIVPLIERERNNEQFF	TGTGCCAGTAGTATAGTCCCCCTTATTGAGCGGGAGCGGAATAATGAGCAGTTCTTC
once	17	TRBV15	.	TRBJ1-5	CATSRYAGREGNQPQHF	TGTGCCACCAGCAGATATGCCGGCAGGGAGGGCAATCAGCCCCAGCATTTT
once	14	TRBV5-1	.	TRBJ2-3	CASSLGGSTDTQYF	TGCGCCAGCAGCTTGGGCGGGAGCACAGATACGCAGTATTTT
once	12	TRBV10-3	.	TRBJ2-1	CAISERWNEQFF	TGTGCCATCAGTGAGCGGTGGAATGAGCAGTTCTTC
once	11	TRBV12-5	.	TRBJ2-1	CASGLYNEQFF	TGTGCTAGTGGTTTATACAATGAGCAGTTCTTC
.	14	TRBV5-5	.	TRBJ1-5	CASSLLGGGQPQHF	TGTGCCAGCAGCCTACTTGGGGGAGGCCAGCCCCAGCATTTT
.	15	TRBV12-2	.	TRBJ2-1	CASRFPLDYYNEQFF	TGTGCAAGTCGCTTTCCCCTCGACTACTACAATGAGCAGTTCTTC
.	16	TRBV7-9	TRBD1	TRBJ2-2	CASSLGGQVNTGELFF	TGTGCCAGCAGCTTAGGGGGACAGGTCAACACCGGGGAGCTGTTTTTT
.	15	TRBV9	TRBD1	TRBJ2-3	CASSDGTGVQDTQYF	TGTGCCAGCAGCGATGGAACAGGGGTTCAAGATACGCAGTATTTT
.	15	TRBV30	.	TRBJ1-5	CAWSVRSRDYQPQHF	TGTGCCTGGAGTGTACGGAGCAGGGATTATCAGCCCCAGCATTTT
.	15	TRBV27	.	TRBJ1-2	CASTKKKNRNYGYTF	TGTGCCAGCACCAAGAAGAAAAACCGTAACTATGGCTACACCTTC
.	14	TRBV7-9	TRBD1	TRBJ1-4	CASSTGTGTEKLFF	TGTGCCAGCAGCACCGGGACAGGAACGGAAAAACTGTTTTTT
once	11	TRBV11-2	.	TRBJ2-1	CASTPDISPFF	TGTGCCAGCACCCCGGACATCTCGCCGTTCTTC
.	13	TRBV6-6	.	TRBJ1-5	CASSYGVNQPQHF	TGTGCCAGCAGTTACGGAGTTAATCAGCCCCAGCATTTT
.	13	TRBV2	.	TRBJ2-1	CASKTDGNNEQFF	TGTGCCAGCAAAACGGACGGAAACAATGAGCAGTTCTTC
.	11	TRBV20-1	.	TRBJ2-1	CSARSRGEQFF	TGCAGTGCTAGAAGTAGGGGTGAGCAGTTCTTC
few	14	TRBV5-4	TRBD2	TRBJ2-3	CASSLAGGIDTQYF	TGTGCCAGCAGCTTGGCCGGGGGGATAGATACGCAGTATTTT
few	12	TRBV14	.	TRBJ1-5	CASSQGNQPQHF	TGTGCCAGCAGCCAAGGTAATCAGCCCCAGCATTTT
.	16	TRBV19	TRBD1	TRBJ2-5	CASSKTGGLRQETQYF	TGTGCCAGTAGTAAGACAGGGGGCCTTCGGCAAGAGACCCAGTACTTC
.	17	TRBV29-1	TRBD1	TRBJ1-3	CSVEKGDRGLSGNTIYF	TGCAGCGTTGAAAAGGGGGACAGGGGGCTTTCTGGAAACACCATATATTTT
.	14	TRBV6-6	TRBD1	TRBJ1-2	CASSPGTGGLGYTF	TGTGCCAGCAGTCCCGGGACAGGGGGACTTGGCTACACCTTC
.	12	TRBV30	.	TRBJ1-3	CAWTRTGNTIYF	TGTGCCTGGACCAGGACGGGAAACACCATATATTTT
.	14	TRBV19	TRBD1	TRBJ1-1	CASRQGTLNTEAFF	TGTGCCAGTCGACAGGGAACCTTGAACACTGAAGCTTTCTTT
.	15	TRBV25-1	.	TRBJ2-2	CASSRDLLGTGELFF	TGTGCCAGCAGCCGGGATTTATTGGGGACCGGGGAGCTGTTTTTT
.	15	TRBV27	.	TRBJ1-5	CASSLFGQWNQPQHF	TGTGCCAGCAGTTTATTTGGTCAGTGGAATCAGCCCCAGCATTTT
.	12	TRBV2	.	TRBJ1-2	CASSGKNYGYTF	TGTGCCAGCAGCGGCAAGAACTATGGCTACACCTTC